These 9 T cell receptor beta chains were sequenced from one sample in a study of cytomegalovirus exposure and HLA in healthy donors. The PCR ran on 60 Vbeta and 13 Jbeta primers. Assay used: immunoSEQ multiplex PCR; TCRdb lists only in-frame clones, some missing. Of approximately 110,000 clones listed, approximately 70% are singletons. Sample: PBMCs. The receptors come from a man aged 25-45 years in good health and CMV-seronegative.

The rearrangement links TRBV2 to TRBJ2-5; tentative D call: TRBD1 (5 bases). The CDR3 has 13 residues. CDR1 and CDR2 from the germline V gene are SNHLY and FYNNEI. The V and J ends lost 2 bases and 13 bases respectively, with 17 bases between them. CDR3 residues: CASSESAGLMPYF. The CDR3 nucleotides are TGTGCCAGCAGTGAATCTGCAGGGCTTATGCCGTACTTC.

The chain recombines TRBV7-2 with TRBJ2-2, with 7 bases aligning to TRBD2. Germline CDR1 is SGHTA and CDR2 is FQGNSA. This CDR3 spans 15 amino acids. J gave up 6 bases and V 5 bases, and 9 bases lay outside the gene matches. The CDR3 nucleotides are TGTGCCAGCAGCGCGCGGGGGACTGTCGCCGGGGAGCTGTTTTTT. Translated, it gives CASSARGTVAGELFF.

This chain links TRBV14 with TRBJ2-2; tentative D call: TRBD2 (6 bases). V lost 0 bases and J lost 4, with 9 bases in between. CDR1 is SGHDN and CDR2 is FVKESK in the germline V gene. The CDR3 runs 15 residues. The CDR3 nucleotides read TGTGCCAGCAGCCAAGATTTCGGGGGCACCGGGGAGCTGTTTTTT. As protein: CASSQDFGGTGELFF.

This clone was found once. The CDR3 bases are TGTGCCAGCAGCTTAGACTACTACGAGCAGTACTTC. Its protein is CASSLDYYEQYF. The chain recombines TRBV5-4 with TRBJ2-7, with D perhaps matching TRBD2 (5 bases). V lost 2 bases and J lost 3, with 6 bases in between. CDR1 is SGHNT and CDR2 is YYREEE in the germline V gene (reference sequence). The CDR3 totals 12 residues.

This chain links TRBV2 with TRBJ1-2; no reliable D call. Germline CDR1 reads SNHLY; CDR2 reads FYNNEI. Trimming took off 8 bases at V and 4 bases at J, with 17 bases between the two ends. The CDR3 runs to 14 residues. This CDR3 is CASSSQVSPYGYTF. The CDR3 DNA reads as TGTGCCAGCTCATCCCAGGTTTCACCCTATGGCTACACCTTC.

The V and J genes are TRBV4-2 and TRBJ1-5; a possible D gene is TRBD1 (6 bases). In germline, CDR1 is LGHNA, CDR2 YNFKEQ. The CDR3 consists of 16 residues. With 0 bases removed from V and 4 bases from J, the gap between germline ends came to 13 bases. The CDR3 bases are TGTGCCAGCAGCCAAGAATTTGGACAGAGAAATCAGCCCCAGCATTTT. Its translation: CASSQEFGQRNQPQHF.

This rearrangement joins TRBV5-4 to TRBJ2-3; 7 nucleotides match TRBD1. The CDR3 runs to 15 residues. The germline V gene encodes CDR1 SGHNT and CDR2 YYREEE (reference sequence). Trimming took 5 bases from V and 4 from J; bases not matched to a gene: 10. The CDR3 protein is CASSSAKGAADTQYF. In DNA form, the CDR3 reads TGTGCCAGCAGTTCCGCGAAGGGGGCGGCAGATACGCAGTATTTT.

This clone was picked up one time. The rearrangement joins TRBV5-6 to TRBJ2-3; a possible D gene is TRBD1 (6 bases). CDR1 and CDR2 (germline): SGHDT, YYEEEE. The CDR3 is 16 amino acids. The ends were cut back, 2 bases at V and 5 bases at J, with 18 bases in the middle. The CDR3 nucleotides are TGTGCCAGCAGCTTCTCCGGGACACGAAGCGTAGATACGCAGTATTTT. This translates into CASSFSGTRSVDTQYF. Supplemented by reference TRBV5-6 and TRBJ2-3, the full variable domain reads DAGVTQSPTHLIKTRGQQVTLRCSPKSGHDTVSWYQQALGQGPQFIFQYYEEEERQRGNFPDRFSGHQFPNYSSELNVNALLLGDSALYLCASSFSGTRSVDTQYFGPGTRLTVL.

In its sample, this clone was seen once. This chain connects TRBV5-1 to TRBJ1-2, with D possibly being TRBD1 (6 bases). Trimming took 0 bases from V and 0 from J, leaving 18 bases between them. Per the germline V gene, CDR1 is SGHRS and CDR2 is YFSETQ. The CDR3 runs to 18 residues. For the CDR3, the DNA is TGCGCCAGCAGCTTGGAGGAGGTCTGGGACAATACTAACTATGGCTACACCTTC. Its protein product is CASSLEEVWDNTNYGYTF.